A selection of T cell receptor beta chains follows, all from one sample in a study of T cell changes during pregnancy in multiple sclerosis. Profiling relied on immunoSEQ multiplex PCR, and the TCRdb table lists in-frame clones only, not all of them. The table lists under 50,000 clones, just under 95% of them singletons, with roughly 4.3% in the top ten. The starting material was CD8+ T cells from peripheral blood mononuclear cells, obtained after pregnancy. Receptors originate from a female donor with multiple sclerosis, enrolled in a pregnancy study. CDR3s include the opening cysteine and the closing phenylalanine or tryptophan. A D gene is named only where the DNA matches it firmly. Rows give clone size only sometimes, using once, few, many, or a class for an expanded clone.

length	V	D	J	size	DNA	CDR3
14	TRBV6-5	.	TRBJ1-4	.	TGTGCCAGCAGTTACGGGCAGGGAGGGGAAAAACTGTTTTTT	CASSYGQGGEKLFF
16	TRBV5-1	TRBD2	TRBJ2-7	.	TGCGCCAGCACCCTGTCCTCGGGGGGGCCCACCTACGAGCAGTACTTC	CASTLSSGGPTYEQYF
14	TRBV5-8	.	TRBJ2-7	.	TGTGCCAGCAGCTGGGGACATCAGGGGGGCGAGCAGTACTTC	CASSWGHQGGEQYF
16	TRBV7-8	TRBD1	TRBJ2-7	.	TGTGCCAGCAGCTTAGGAGGGACAGGTCTTGCCGACGAGCAGTACTTC	CASSLGGTGLADEQYF
17	TRBV19	.	TRBJ1-4	.	TGTGCCAGTAGTAAAATACCGGGATCAGAGGTTGACGAAAAACTGTTTTTT	CASSKIPGSEVDEKLFF
13	TRBV9	.	TRBJ2-7	.	TGTGCCAGCAGCCGGCAGGGCCCCTACGAGCAGTACTTC	CASSRQGPYEQYF
14	TRBV9	TRBD1	TRBJ2-7	.	TGTGCCAGCAGCACCGGGACAGCGATCTACGAGCAGTACTTC	CASSTGTAIYEQYF
14	TRBV18	.	TRBJ2-7	.	TGTGCCAGCTCACCACAGGGGTTTGCCTACGAGCAGTACTTC	CASSPQGFAYEQYF
13	TRBV7-9	TRBD1	TRBJ1-1	.	TGTGCCAGCAGCATACAGGGGGTGACTGAAGCTTTCTTT	CASSIQGVTEAFF
17	TRBV10-3	TRBD1	TRBJ1-4	.	TGTGCCATCAGTGAGTCTGCCGAGACAGGGAGGAATGAAAAACTGTTTTTT	CAISESAETGRNEKLFF
15	TRBV27	.	TRBJ2-2	.	TGTGCCAGCAGGACCCGACAGGACAACACCGGGGAGCTGTTTTTT	CASRTRQDNTGELFF
17	TRBV7-9	.	TRBJ2-7	.	TGTGCCAGCACCCCAGCCCAGGGTTCGGAGGGCTCCTACGAGCAGTACTTC	CASTPAQGSEGSYEQYF
11	TRBV7-9	.	TRBJ2-1	.	TGTGCCAGCAGCCCCTCCAATGAGCAGTTCTTC	CASSPSNEQFF
17	TRBV5-1	TRBD1	TRBJ1-1	.	TGCGCCAGCAGCTTGGAGATTACGGACAGGATGAACACTGAAGCTTTCTTT	CASSLEITDRMNTEAFF
13	TRBV7-2	TRBD2	TRBJ2-7	.	TGTGCCAGCAGCTTAGCCGGGGGGGAGGAGCAGTACTTC	CASSLAGGEEQYF
16	TRBV13	.	TRBJ2-1	.	TGTGCCAGCAGCTTAGGCCAGCAGGGCCTACACAATGAGCAGTTCTTC	CASSLGQQGLHNEQFF
18	TRBV2	.	TRBJ2-7	.	TGTGCCAGCAACATGATCCGGACGGACTCCCGTTTTTTTTACGAGCAGTACTTC	CASNMIRTDSRFFYEQYF
18	TRBV4-2	TRBD2	TRBJ2-7	.	TGTGCCAGCAGCCAAGAATGGGCTAGACTAGCGGGGAGTAGCGAGCAGTACTTC	CASSQEWARLAGSSEQYF
15	TRBV9	TRBD1	TRBJ2-5	.	TGTGCCAGCAGCGCCCTCCCGGACAGGCAAGAGACCCAGTACTTC	CASSALPDRQETQYF
15	TRBV28	TRBD1	TRBJ2-3	.	TGTGCCAGCAGTCCCCCCGGGACAGCCACAGATACGCAGTATTTT	CASSPPGTATDTQYF
17	TRBV7-6	TRBD2	TRBJ2-7	.	TGTGCCAGCAGCTTCGGGACTAGCGGGATGGGCTCCTACGAGCAGTACTTC	CASSFGTSGMGSYEQYF
15	TRBV4-1	TRBD1	TRBJ2-1	.	TGCGCCAGCAGCCAGGGACAGGGGGTGTACAATGAGCAGTTCTTC	CASSQGQGVYNEQFF
18	TRBV11-2	TRBD1	TRBJ2-7	.	TGTGCCAGCAGCTCCAACCCAGTACCGGGACAGCCGTTGGACGAGCAGTACTTC	CASSSNPVPGQPLDEQYF
15	TRBV2	.	TRBJ1-4	once	TGTGCCAGCAGTGCGTGGGCAGGCGCGGGTGAAAAACTGTTTTTT	CASSAWAGAGEKLFF
18	TRBV4-1	TRBD2	TRBJ2-2	.	TGCGCCAGCAGCCCCTTAGGCAGCGGGGGACCGAACACCGGGGAGCTGTTTTTT	CASSPLGSGGPNTGELFF
15	TRBV13	.	TRBJ2-1	.	TGTGCCAGCAGCTTAAGGGCAGGGCTCTACAATGAGCAGTTCTTC	CASSLRAGLYNEQFF
18	TRBV29-1	TRBD1	TRBJ1-2	once	TGCAGCGTTGAAGACAACGTCAACCCCGGGACAGGGAACTATGGCTACACCTTC	CSVEDNVNPGTGNYGYTF
15	TRBV13	.	TRBJ2-7	.	TGTGCCAGCAGCCCGAGGGCCTACCCCACCTACGAGCAGTACTTC	CASSPRAYPTYEQYF
15	TRBV7-6	.	TRBJ2-5	.	TGTGCCAGCAGCCTAGATTTTACCGGGGAGAAGACCCAGTACTTC	CASSLDFTGEKTQYF
15	TRBV7-9	.	TRBJ1-3	.	TGTGCCAGCAGCTCCCCGACCGAAGCGGGAAACACCATATATTTT	CASSSPTEAGNTIYF
15	TRBV4-3	.	TRBJ2-5	.	TGCGCCAGCAGCCAAGATGGGGGCGGGGGAGAGACCCAGTACTTC	CASSQDGGGGETQYF
15	TRBV19	.	TRBJ1-5	.	TGTGCCAGTAGTGATTCGGCAGGGTATAATCAGCCCCAGCATTTT	CASSDSAGYNQPQHF
15	TRBV5-1	TRBD1	TRBJ2-1	.	TGCGCCAGCAGCTCGGGGACAGGCCTTTGGAATGAGCAGTTCTTC	CASSSGTGLWNEQFF
15	TRBV6-5	.	TRBJ1-6	.	TGTGCCAGCAGCCCAGAGGGATTTAGGAATTCACCCCTCCACTTT	CASSPEGFRNSPLHF
16	TRBV14	.	TRBJ2-3	.	TGTGCCAGCAGCACGTTCAACGGGGTGGATTCGAATACGCAGTATTTT	CASSTFNGVDSNTQYF
14	TRBV15	TRBD2	TRBJ2-7	.	TGTGCCACCAGCTGGACTAGCGGGAGGGTCGAGCAGTACTTC	CATSWTSGRVEQYF
16	TRBV7-6	.	TRBJ1-1	.	TGTGCCAGCAGCTTACGAGGCAGGGGTGCGCATACTGAAGCTTTCTTT	CASSLRGRGAHTEAFF
14	TRBV5-6	.	TRBJ1-2	.	TGTGCCAGCAGCCCCGGCGGGGCCTCCGCTGGCTACACCTTC	CASSPGGASAGYTF
16	TRBV7-9	.	TRBJ2-3	.	TGTGCCAGCAGCTCGACAGGATTATCACTCACAGATACGCAGTATTTT	CASSSTGLSLTDTQYF
16	TRBV4-3	TRBD1	TRBJ1-1	.	TGCGCCAGCAGCCGCGCAGGGACAGGGTGGGGCACTGAAGCTTTCTTT	CASSRAGTGWGTEAFF
15	TRBV27	TRBD1	TRBJ1-2	.	TGTGCCAGCAGTCCTCCCTGGGGACAGTCCTATGGCTACACCTTC	CASSPPWGQSYGYTF
15	TRBV11-1	TRBD2	TRBJ2-3	.	TGTGCCAGCAGCCCCGGGGGGGTCTCCCCGGATACGCAGTATTTT	CASSPGGVSPDTQYF
17	TRBV25-1	TRBD1	TRBJ2-3	.	TGTGCCAGCAGTGAATATTTGACGACAGGGGTAACAGATACGCAGTATTTT	CASSEYLTTGVTDTQYF
17	TRBV7-8	TRBD2	TRBJ2-1	.	TGTGCCAGCAGCTTAGGGGCTAGCGGGGGCGTATACAATGAGCAGTTCTTC	CASSLGASGGVYNEQFF
15	TRBV6-4	TRBD2	TRBJ2-3	.	TGTGCCAGCAGTGATAGCGGGAGTAGGACAGATACGCAGTATTTT	CASSDSGSRTDTQYF
15	TRBV27	TRBD1	TRBJ1-5	.	TGTGCCAGCAGACCGGGGACAGGGGGAGGTCGCCCCCAGCATTTT	CASRPGTGGGRPQHF
14	TRBV7-9	.	TRBJ1-1	.	TGTGCCAGCAGCTTAGGGGGCCTGAACACTGAAGCTTTCTTT	CASSLGGLNTEAFF
14	TRBV5-4	.	TRBJ2-1	.	TGTGCCAGCAGCTTGGAGAGCTCCTACAATGAGCAGTTCTTC	CASSLESSYNEQFF
12	TRBV9	.	TRBJ1-1	.	TGTGCCAGCAGCAGAACAGGGACTGAAGCTTTCTTT	CASSRTGTEAFF
14	TRBV10-3	TRBD2	TRBJ2-7	.	TGTGCCATCAGTGATTATAGCGGGATGGGAGAGCAGTACTTC	CAISDYSGMGEQYF
14	TRBV4-3	TRBD2	TRBJ2-3	.	TGCGCCAGCAGCCCCTTGGGGGGGGAAGATACGCAGTATTTT	CASSPLGGEDTQYF
12	TRBV9	.	TRBJ1-2	.	TGTGCCAGCAGCGGGCAGGGCATCGGCTACACCTTC	CASSGQGIGYTF
14	TRBV19	.	TRBJ2-7	.	TGTGCCAGTAGTATAGCGGGAAAACACTACGAGCAGTACTTC	CASSIAGKHYEQYF
17	TRBV2	.	TRBJ2-1	.	TGTGCCAGCAGCCCGGAGGCAGGACTCTCCTCCTACAATGAGCAGTTCTTC	CASSPEAGLSSYNEQFF
12	TRBV9	TRBD2	TRBJ2-5	.	TGTGCCAGCGGACGGGAGGGTGAGACCCAGTACTTC	CASGREGETQYF
15	TRBV2	TRBD2	TRBJ2-1	.	TGTGCCAGCAAGGGACTAGCGGGAGCCTACAATGAGCAGTTCTTC	CASKGLAGAYNEQFF
12	TRBV28	.	TRBJ2-7	once	TGTGCCAGCGGACAGACCTCCTACGAGCAGTACTTC	CASGQTSYEQYF